These T cell receptor beta chains were read from a single sample in a study of T cell repertoires in cytomegalovirus infection. TCRdb reanalysed the reads using MiXCR and keeps one entry per CDR3 protein. This table holds roughly 280,000 distinct CDR3 sequences, approximately 14% found once. Material for sequencing was PBMCs. The source of these receptors is a human donor in good health (CMV status not recorded). Some clones in this sample may be carry-over from other donors' samples. The CDR3 runs from the conserved cysteine through the conserved F or W. Each record gives: J gene, clone size, D gene, V gene, CDR3 DNA, CDR3 protein. The D gene is left open where the match is weak. Clone size, where shown, is once, few, many, or a class for clones that have expanded.

j_call: TRBJ1-4; clone_size: NA; d_call: TRBD1; v_call: TRBV29-1; cdr3_nt: TGCAGCTGTACAGGGGGCGAGGAAAAACTGTTTTTT; cdr3_aa: CSCTGGEEKLFF
j_call: TRBJ2-7; clone_size: NA; d_call: NA; v_call: TRBV4-1; cdr3_nt: TGCGCCAGCAGCCAAGAGGCGAGCTACGAGCAGTACTTC; cdr3_aa: CASSQEASYEQYF
j_call: TRBJ1-1; clone_size: NA; d_call: TRBD1; v_call: TRBV19; cdr3_nt: TGTGCCAGTAACCGACAGGGAGGTGGTTCTGAAGCTTTCTTT; cdr3_aa: CASNRQGGGSEAFF
j_call: TRBJ2-4; clone_size: few; d_call: NA; v_call: TRBV4-2; cdr3_nt: TGTGCCAGCAGCCAAGATATGGCGGGAGCCAAAAACATTCAGTACTTC; cdr3_aa: CASSQDMAGAKNIQYF
j_call: TRBJ1-1; clone_size: NA; d_call: NA; v_call: TRBV7-3; cdr3_nt: TGTGCCAGCAGCTTGGGGGGGAGTGGGGGTGAAGCTTTCTTT; cdr3_aa: CASSLGGSGGEAFF
j_call: TRBJ2-3; clone_size: many; d_call: TRBD1; v_call: TRBV24-1; cdr3_nt: TGTGCCACCAGTGAACCGGAACAGGGGAACACAGATACGCAGTATTTT; cdr3_aa: CATSEPEQGNTDTQYF
j_call: TRBJ2-5; clone_size: few; d_call: TRBD1; v_call: TRBV4-2; cdr3_nt: TGTGCCAGCAGCCAAGAGGGACAGAGACAAGAGACCCAGTACTTC; cdr3_aa: CASSQEGQRQETQYF
j_call: TRBJ2-1; clone_size: few; d_call: TRBD2; v_call: TRBV6-6; cdr3_nt: TGTGCCAGCAAGTATGACCCCCACTCGGCGGGAGTGGGCAATGAGCAGTTCTTC; cdr3_aa: CASKYDPHSAGVGNEQFF
j_call: TRBJ1-1; clone_size: many; d_call: NA; v_call: TRBV5-1; cdr3_nt: TGCGCCAGCAGCACCAGTAGTACTGAAGCTTTCTTT; cdr3_aa: CASSTSSTEAFF
j_call: TRBJ2-7; clone_size: few; d_call: NA; v_call: TRBV29-1; cdr3_nt: TGCAGCGTTGTGGTCTACGAGCAGTACTTC; cdr3_aa: CSVVVYEQYF
j_call: TRBJ1-1; clone_size: few; d_call: NA; v_call: TRBV20-1; cdr3_nt: TGCAGTGCTAGAACGCCCAGTCATGCTGAAGCTTTCTTT; cdr3_aa: CSARTPSHAEAFF
j_call: TRBJ2-1; clone_size: few; d_call: NA; v_call: TRBV29-1; cdr3_nt: TGCAGCGTCCAACTCCTGGGCAGAGGTAATGAGCAGTTCTTC; cdr3_aa: CSVQLLGRGNEQFF
j_call: TRBJ2-7; clone_size: many; d_call: NA; v_call: TRBV11-2; cdr3_nt: TGTGCCAGCAGCTTATCCAGAACCGAGTACTCCGAGCAGTACTTC; cdr3_aa: CASSLSRTEYSEQYF
j_call: TRBJ2-2; clone_size: few; d_call: NA; v_call: TRBV19; cdr3_nt: TGTGCCAGTAATACAGTAGGGGAGCTGTTTTTT; cdr3_aa: CASNTVGELFF
j_call: TRBJ1-2; clone_size: few; d_call: TRBD1; v_call: TRBV29-1; cdr3_nt: TGCAGCGCCCTGACCACAGGGGCCACCTATGGCTACACCTTC; cdr3_aa: CSALTTGATYGYTF
j_call: TRBJ1-4; clone_size: many; d_call: TRBD1; v_call: TRBV6-5; cdr3_nt: TGTGCCAGCAGACCCACACAGGGGGCTACTAATGAAAAACTGTTTTTT; cdr3_aa: CASRPTQGATNEKLFF
j_call: TRBJ1-1; clone_size: NA; d_call: NA; v_call: TRBV5-6; cdr3_nt: TGTGCCAGCAGCTTGGGACTCACTGAAGCTTTCTTT; cdr3_aa: CASSLGLTEAFF
j_call: TRBJ2-6; clone_size: many; d_call: NA; v_call: TRBV6-1; cdr3_nt: TGTGCCAGCAGTTCTGACACTCCGACCGTCGGGGCCAACGTCCTGACTTTC; cdr3_aa: CASSSDTPTVGANVLTF
j_call: TRBJ1-2; clone_size: many; d_call: NA; v_call: TRBV29-1; cdr3_nt: TGCAGCGTTGCGAGCGGCAGCAACTATGGCTACACCTTC; cdr3_aa: CSVASGSNYGYTF
j_call: TRBJ2-4; clone_size: NA; d_call: NA; v_call: TRBV7-2; cdr3_nt: TGTGCCAGCAGCTTAAACAGAAACATTCAGTACTTC; cdr3_aa: CASSLNRNIQYF
j_call: TRBJ2-7; clone_size: few; d_call: NA; v_call: TRBV12-3/TRBV12-4; cdr3_nt: TGTGCCAGCAGTCCCGGGTTAAACTCCTACGAGCAGTACTTC; cdr3_aa: CASSPGLNSYEQYF
j_call: TRBJ2-7; clone_size: few; d_call: TRBD2; v_call: TRBV7-2; cdr3_nt: TGTGCCAGCAGCCCATACGCCTCCCCCTCTAGCGGAGCGCCGAGGGAGCAGTACTTC; cdr3_aa: CASSPYASPSSGAPREQYF
j_call: TRBJ1-1; clone_size: few; d_call: NA; v_call: TRBV25-1; cdr3_nt: TGTGCCAGCAGTGAAGGGGGAAGGAACACTGAAGCTTTCTTT; cdr3_aa: CASSEGGRNTEAFF
j_call: TRBJ2-3; clone_size: NA; d_call: NA; v_call: TRBV29-1; cdr3_nt: TGCAGCGTTGGAGGGGGAGCAGATACGCAGTATTTT; cdr3_aa: CSVGGGADTQYF
j_call: TRBJ2-1; clone_size: NA; d_call: NA; v_call: TRBV7-2; cdr3_nt: TGTGCCAGCAGCTATGTTCGGTGCAATGAGCAGTTCTTC; cdr3_aa: CASSYVRCNEQFF
j_call: TRBJ1-3; clone_size: few; d_call: NA; v_call: TRBV12-3/TRBV12-4; cdr3_nt: TGTGCCAGCAGCCGCTCGGTAAACACCATATATTTT; cdr3_aa: CASSRSVNTIYF